There are a few counts of the clone carrying this TCR beta chain. A much larger clone lies a single base off, so this may be a read error. The source of the sample is a study of T cells in Graves' hyperthyroidism and ophthalmopathy. The definition of stable Graves' hyperthyroidism was no ophthalmopathy progression within 18 months. Source material for PBMCs was about 11 ml fresh peripheral blood. Amplified TCR beta CDR3 regions came from RNA transcripts. The study used the HTBI primer set for a first-round RT-PCR of the TCR CDR3. Each CDR3 protein gets one entry after TCRdb re-called the multiplex PCR reads with MiXCR. The sample holds over 300,000 distinct CDR3 sequences, approximately 15% seen once. The source material was blood. The sequence was collected from a woman aged 55-69 years with Graves' hyperthyroidism.

Here the CDR3 DNA reads TGTGCCAGCAGCCAGCTAGCCTCCTACAATGAGCAGTCCTTC. Amino acids: CASSQLASYNEQSF. This chain uses TRBV3-1 with TRBJ2-1; TRBD2 might be the D (5 bases). The CDR3 extends over 14 amino acids. Germline V CDR1 and CDR2: LGHDT, YNNKEL (reference sequence).